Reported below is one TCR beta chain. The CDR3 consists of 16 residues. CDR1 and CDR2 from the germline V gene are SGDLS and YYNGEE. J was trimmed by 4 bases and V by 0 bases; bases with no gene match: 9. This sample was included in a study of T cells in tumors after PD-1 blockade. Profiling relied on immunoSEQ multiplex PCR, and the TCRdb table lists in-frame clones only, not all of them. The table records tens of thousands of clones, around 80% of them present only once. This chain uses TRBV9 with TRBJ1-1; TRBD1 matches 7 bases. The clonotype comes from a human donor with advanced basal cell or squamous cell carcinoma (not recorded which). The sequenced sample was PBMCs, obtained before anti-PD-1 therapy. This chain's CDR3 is CASSVAFQGVSTEAFF. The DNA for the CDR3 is TGTGCCAGCAGCGTAGCCTTCCAGGGGGTCTCCACTGAAGCTTTCTTT. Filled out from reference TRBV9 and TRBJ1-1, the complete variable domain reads DSGVTQTPKHLITATGQRVTLRCSPRSGDLSVYWYQQSLDQGLQFLIQYYNGEERAKGNILERFSAQQFPDLHSELNLSSLELGDSALYFCASSVAFQGVSTEAFFGQGTRLTVV.